A selection of T cell receptor beta chains follows, all from one sample in a study of blood T cell repertoires in COVID-19. TCRdb's table, derived via immunoSEQ multiplex PCR, lists solely in-frame clones and lacks some. The sample shows hundreds of thousands of clones, 87% of them seen only once. Sequencing input: peripheral blood. These receptors were taken from a man aged 18-30 years with active or convalescent COVID-19. Both conserved end residues are part of each CDR3. A D gene is named only where the DNA matches it firmly. Clone size is not always given. Where it is, it says once, few, many or a class for expanded clones.

cdr3_aa: CASSSSSGGVNIQYF
cdr3_nt: TGTGCCAGCAGCTCATCTAGCGGGGGGGTAAACATTCAGTACTTC
j_call: TRBJ2-4
v_call: TRBV5-5
d_call: TRBD2
clone_size: .

cdr3_aa: CASSLGSDYYGYTF
cdr3_nt: TGTGCCAGCAGCTTAGGATCAGACTACTATGGCTACACCTTC
j_call: TRBJ1-2
v_call: TRBV7-2
d_call: .
clone_size: .

cdr3_aa: CASSSGGTGNSEAFF
cdr3_nt: TGTGCCAGCAGTTCGGGAGGGACAGGGAACAGTGAAGCTTTCTTT
j_call: TRBJ1-1
v_call: TRBV28
d_call: TRBD1
clone_size: .

cdr3_aa: CSVAVGAGWNYGYTF
cdr3_nt: TGCAGCGTTGCAGTGGGGGCAGGGTGGAACTATGGCTACACCTTC
j_call: TRBJ1-2
v_call: TRBV29-1
d_call: .
clone_size: .

cdr3_aa: CSVSTGGDGYTF
cdr3_nt: TGCAGCGTGTCGACAGGGGGCGATGGCTACACCTTC
j_call: TRBJ1-2
v_call: TRBV29-1
d_call: TRBD1
clone_size: .

cdr3_aa: CASSPGLAGGLSYNEQFF
cdr3_nt: TGTGCCAGCAGCCCCGGACTAGCGGGGGGCCTCTCCTACAATGAGCAGTTCTTC
j_call: TRBJ2-1
v_call: TRBV7-3
d_call: TRBD2
clone_size: .

cdr3_aa: CASRHTGSSGNTIYF
cdr3_nt: TGTGCCAGCAGACATACAGGGAGCTCTGGAAACACCATATATTTT
j_call: TRBJ1-3
v_call: TRBV6-6
d_call: .
clone_size: .

cdr3_aa: CASRSAGVPGHFF
cdr3_nt: TGTGCCAGCAGATCAGCGGGGGTTCCCGGGCACTTTTTC
j_call: TRBJ2-7
v_call: TRBV27
d_call: TRBD2
clone_size: .

cdr3_aa: CASSLDRGTGELFF
cdr3_nt: TGCGCCAGCAGCTTGGATAGGGGAACCGGGGAGCTGTTTTTT
j_call: TRBJ2-2
v_call: TRBV5-1
d_call: .
clone_size: .

cdr3_aa: CASSQGQGTYGYTF
cdr3_nt: TGCGCCAGCAGCCAAGGACAGGGGACCTATGGCTACACCTTC
j_call: TRBJ1-2
v_call: TRBV4-3
d_call: TRBD1
clone_size: .

cdr3_aa: CAWGDRADTQYF
cdr3_nt: TGTGCCTGGGGGGACAGGGCAGATACGCAGTATTTT
j_call: TRBJ2-3
v_call: TRBV30
d_call: TRBD1
clone_size: .

cdr3_aa: CASSLGAGETDTQYF
cdr3_nt: TGTGCCAGCAGCTTAGGAGCGGGAGAAACAGATACGCAGTATTTT
j_call: TRBJ2-3
v_call: TRBV11-3
d_call: TRBD2
clone_size: .

cdr3_aa: CSVKTDTGELFF
cdr3_nt: TGCAGCGTGAAGACAGACACCGGGGAGCTGTTTTTT
j_call: TRBJ2-2
v_call: TRBV29-1
d_call: .
clone_size: .

cdr3_aa: CASSLMGTVNYGYTF
cdr3_nt: TGTGCCAGCAGCTTAATGGGGACAGTTAACTATGGCTACACCTTC
j_call: TRBJ1-2
v_call: TRBV13
d_call: TRBD1
clone_size: few

cdr3_aa: CASCPRGAGGTEAFF
cdr3_nt: TGTGCCAGTTGTCCACGGGGGGCGGGTGGAACTGAAGCTTTCTTT
j_call: TRBJ1-1
v_call: TRBV6-5
d_call: .
clone_size: .

cdr3_aa: CASSPRQRANTEAFF
cdr3_nt: TGTGCCAGCAGTCCAAGACAGAGAGCAAACACTGAAGCTTTCTTT
j_call: TRBJ1-1
v_call: TRBV28
d_call: .
clone_size: once

cdr3_aa: CSVEGGREKNEQFF
cdr3_nt: TGCAGCGTCGAGGGGGGGCGGGAGAAAAATGAGCAGTTCTTC
j_call: TRBJ2-1
v_call: TRBV29-1
d_call: .
clone_size: .

cdr3_aa: CASSPRDLDTQYF
cdr3_nt: TGTGCCAGCTCACCGCGGGACCTAGATACGCAGTATTTT
j_call: TRBJ2-3
v_call: TRBV18
d_call: .
clone_size: .

cdr3_aa: CAWSVWGVGYGYTF
cdr3_nt: TGTGCCTGGAGTGTATGGGGGGTTGGGTATGGCTACACCTTC
j_call: TRBJ1-2
v_call: TRBV30
d_call: .
clone_size: .

cdr3_aa: CASSSNRGATNEKLFF
cdr3_nt: TGTGCCAGCAGCTCCAACAGGGGCGCCACTAATGAAAAACTGTTTTTT
j_call: TRBJ1-4
v_call: TRBV7-9
d_call: TRBD1
clone_size: medium-sized

cdr3_aa: CSVGRNEQFF
cdr3_nt: TGCAGCGTAGGGAGGAATGAGCAGTTCTTC
j_call: TRBJ2-1
v_call: TRBV29-1
d_call: .
clone_size: .

cdr3_aa: CASSLGLAGRSYNEQFF
cdr3_nt: TGTGCCAGCAGTTTGGGACTAGCGGGCCGCTCCTACAATGAGCAGTTCTTC
j_call: TRBJ2-1
v_call: TRBV28
d_call: TRBD2
clone_size: .

cdr3_aa: CASSQDSPGGLQETQYF
cdr3_nt: TGCGCCAGCAGCCAAGATTCGCCGGGGGGCCTCCAAGAGACCCAGTACTTC
j_call: TRBJ2-5
v_call: TRBV4-1
d_call: .
clone_size: .

cdr3_aa: CASTRGITGANVLTF
cdr3_nt: TGTGCCAGCACTAGGGGGATTACTGGGGCCAACGTCCTGACTTTC
j_call: TRBJ2-6
v_call: TRBV6-6
d_call: .
clone_size: .

cdr3_aa: CAGGPGGGEKLFF
cdr3_nt: TGTGCCGGAGGGCCGGGAGGAGGTGAAAAACTGTTTTTT
j_call: TRBJ1-4
v_call: TRBV30
d_call: .
clone_size: .

cdr3_aa: CASSPPFPRGNEQFF
cdr3_nt: TGTGCCAGCAGCCCCCCCTTTCCCAGGGGTAATGAGCAGTTCTTC
j_call: TRBJ2-1
v_call: TRBV9
d_call: .
clone_size: .

cdr3_aa: CASSLAGGSGANVLTF
cdr3_nt: TGCGCCAGCAGCTTGGCAGGGGGCTCCGGGGCCAACGTCCTGACTTTC
j_call: TRBJ2-6
v_call: TRBV5-1
d_call: TRBD1
clone_size: .

cdr3_aa: CASSLDWETSRQFF
cdr3_nt: TGTGCCAGCAGCTTAGATTGGGAGACTAGCAGGCAGTTCTTC
j_call: TRBJ2-1
v_call: TRBV11-3
d_call: TRBD2
clone_size: once

cdr3_aa: CASSQGANRGPIFRSPLHF
cdr3_nt: TGCGCCAGCAGCCAAGGGGCCAACAGGGGGCCCATTTTCCGTTCACCCCTCCACTTT
j_call: TRBJ1-6
v_call: TRBV4-1
d_call: TRBD1
clone_size: .

cdr3_aa: CASSFSGTGGDSPLHF
cdr3_nt: TGCGCCAGCAGCTTTTCCGGGACAGGGGGCGATTCACCCCTCCACTTT
j_call: TRBJ1-6
v_call: TRBV5-1
d_call: TRBD1
clone_size: .

cdr3_aa: CASSLRGLAGGLETQYF
cdr3_nt: TGTGCCAGCAGCTTAAGGGGACTAGCGGGAGGGTTGGAGACCCAGTACTTC
j_call: TRBJ2-5
v_call: TRBV7-2
d_call: TRBD2
clone_size: .

cdr3_aa: CASSVGTDLSSQHF
cdr3_nt: TGTGCCAGCAGCGTAGGAACAGACCTGTCTTCCCAGCATTTT
j_call: TRBJ1-5
v_call: TRBV9
d_call: .
clone_size: .

cdr3_aa: CASSPLPGHERAEAFF
cdr3_nt: TGTGCCAGCTCACCTCTCCCGGGACATGAGCGAGCTGAAGCTTTCTTT
j_call: TRBJ1-1
v_call: TRBV18
d_call: .
clone_size: many

cdr3_aa: CASSQDRGANYNEQFF
cdr3_nt: TGTGCCAGCAGCCAAGACAGGGGGGCGAACTACAATGAGCAGTTCTTC
j_call: TRBJ2-1
v_call: TRBV3-1/TRBV3-2
d_call: .
clone_size: .

cdr3_aa: CATSDPGTGSRGGYTF
cdr3_nt: TGTGCCACCAGTGATCCCGGGACAGGTTCTCGAGGGGGCTACACCTTC
j_call: TRBJ1-2
v_call: TRBV24-1
d_call: TRBD1
clone_size: .

cdr3_aa: CSASRSNQPQHF
cdr3_nt: TGCAGTGCTAGTCGGTCAAATCAGCCCCAGCATTTT
j_call: TRBJ1-5
v_call: TRBV20-1
d_call: .
clone_size: once

cdr3_aa: CASIQPGFGDTQYF
cdr3_nt: TGTGCCAGCATCCAGCCGGGATTCGGCGATACGCAGTATTTT
j_call: TRBJ2-3
v_call: TRBV6-6
d_call: .
clone_size: .

cdr3_aa: CASSPTVLNTEAFF
cdr3_nt: TGTGCCAGCAGCCCGACAGTGCTGAACACTGAAGCTTTCTTT
j_call: TRBJ1-1
v_call: TRBV7-9
d_call: .
clone_size: .

cdr3_aa: CASSLWDRGQLYEQYF
cdr3_nt: TGTGCCAGCAGTTTATGGGACAGGGGGCAACTCTACGAGCAGTACTTC
j_call: TRBJ2-7
v_call: TRBV28
d_call: TRBD1
clone_size: .

cdr3_aa: CASSSLKTRRERTGELFF
cdr3_nt: TGTGCCAGCAGTTCACTCAAGACCCGGCGGGAGCGCACCGGGGAGCTGTTTTTT
j_call: TRBJ2-2
v_call: TRBV28
d_call: TRBD2
clone_size: .

cdr3_aa: CASSESGRGNTEAFF
cdr3_nt: TGCGCCAGCAGTGAGTCGGGAAGGGGGAACACTGAAGCTTTCTTT
j_call: TRBJ1-1
v_call: TRBV10-1
d_call: .
clone_size: .

cdr3_aa: CASSVALAQSLYGYTF
cdr3_nt: TGTGCCAGCAGTGTAGCACTCGCCCAATCTTTATATGGCTACACCTTC
j_call: TRBJ1-2
v_call: TRBV6-1
d_call: .
clone_size: .

cdr3_aa: CASSLRDRGREKLFF
cdr3_nt: TGTGCCAGCAGTTTACGGGACAGGGGAAGAGAAAAACTGTTTTTT
j_call: TRBJ1-4
v_call: TRBV28
d_call: TRBD1
clone_size: few

cdr3_aa: CASSRPGSNEKLFF
cdr3_nt: TGTGCCAGCAGCCGTCCAGGGTCTAATGAAAAACTGTTTTTT
j_call: TRBJ1-4
v_call: TRBV6-5
d_call: .
clone_size: once

cdr3_aa: CASSYSRTRGGGYTF
cdr3_nt: TGTGCCAGCAGTTACTCGCGGACCCGGGGAGGAGGCTACACCTTC
j_call: TRBJ1-2
v_call: TRBV6-6
d_call: .
clone_size: .

cdr3_aa: CAISDTDNYGYTF
cdr3_nt: TGTGCCATCAGTGATACAGATAACTATGGCTACACCTTC
j_call: TRBJ1-2
v_call: TRBV10-3
d_call: .
clone_size: few

cdr3_aa: CASRRQADETQYF
cdr3_nt: TGTGCCAGCAGGAGACAGGCGGATGAGACCCAGTACTTC
j_call: TRBJ2-5
v_call: TRBV12-3/TRBV12-4
d_call: .
clone_size: .

cdr3_aa: CASSQVQALYSYEQYF
cdr3_nt: TGTGCCAGCAGCCAAGTACAGGCGTTATACTCCTACGAGCAGTACTTC
j_call: TRBJ2-7
v_call: TRBV4-2
d_call: .
clone_size: .

cdr3_aa: CAISESTPSGIAFQETQYF
cdr3_nt: TGTGCCATCAGTGAGTCGACCCCTAGCGGGATAGCATTCCAAGAGACCCAGTACTTC
j_call: TRBJ2-5
v_call: TRBV10-3
d_call: TRBD2
clone_size: .

cdr3_aa: CASSAPPDIDGYTF
cdr3_nt: TGTGCCAGCAGCGCGCCCCCGGACATCGATGGCTACACCTTC
j_call: TRBJ1-2
v_call: TRBV7-9
d_call: .
clone_size: once

cdr3_aa: CASSTRVVRQGYLGYEQYF
cdr3_nt: TGTGCCAGCAGCACCCGGGTGGTCCGACAGGGGTACCTGGGGTACGAGCAGTACTTC
j_call: TRBJ2-7
v_call: TRBV28
d_call: TRBD1
clone_size: .

cdr3_aa: CATSRGQGEDEQYF
cdr3_nt: TGTGCCACCAGTCGGGGACAGGGGGAAGACGAGCAGTACTTC
j_call: TRBJ2-7
v_call: TRBV15
d_call: TRBD1
clone_size: .